This entry describes one T cell receptor (beta chain). Antigen: not known. This sample is drawn from a study of long-term antiretroviral therapy in people with HIV. Looking at the study overall: Collection dates of the earliest samples fall about a decade before the 2015 immediate-ART recommendation. Study outcomes and limitations: Post-ART samples showed increased diversity that remained below transplant donor control levels. Repertoire composition at all time points was dominated by clones that had expanded before ART.

Cryopreserved PBMC numbered about 1-10 million per sample before DNA extraction. Sequencing used immunoSEQ v3.0 at survey level. Measured with immunoSEQ multiplex PCR; TCRdb has only the in-frame clones, and not every one. The sample has some 40,000 clones, roughly 80% seen once. CDR3 size: 15 residues. The J segment lost 1 base and the V segment lost 2 bases, leaving 2 bases of the junction unmatched. Germline loops: CDR1 SGHVS, CDR2 FQNEAQ. The sequencing here drew on unsorted PBMCs, taken 1.5 years after starting antiretroviral therapy. The chain recombines TRBV7-8 with TRBJ2-7, with 10 bases that match TRBD2. This clonotype was sampled from a man aged 18 to 30 with HIV. The CDR3 protein is CASSLLAGASYEQYF. The CDR3 DNA follows: TGTGCCAGCAGCTTACTAGCGGGAGCGTCCTACGAGCAGTACTTC.